This T cell receptor beta chain comes out of a study of CD8+ T cells in alopecia areata. Study-level information: A regimen of oral tofacitinib, 5 to 10 mg twice daily, was given to treated patients.

RNA extraction was followed by reverse transcription into cDNA, which acted as the sequencing template. TCRdb keeps only in-frame clones here, not all; method: immunoSEQ multiplex PCR. The sample includes 150,000 to 200,000 clones, roughly 60% of them seen just once. This clone was picked up a small number of times. Its cognate antigen is unknown. Germline CDR1 reads SQVTM; CDR2 reads ANQGSEA. V lost 6 bases to trimming and J lost 0 bases, with 11 bases between them. This CDR3 region has 13 residues. Regarding the study as a whole: Among the top 100, expanded CD8+ clones were significantly decreased by tofacitinib, as was scalp clonality.

Treatment reported: oral pan-JAK inhibitor, 5-10 mg twice daily. The source is a human donor with alopecia areata. This rearrangement joins TRBV29-1 to TRBJ1-1; D ambiguous. The sample was CD4+ T cells sorted from blood, taken between weeks 47 and 50, from a patient treated with tofacitinib. CDR3: CSVTEGLNTEAFF. Here the CDR3 DNA reads TGCAGCGTCACAGAAGGATTGAACACTGAAGCTTTCTTT.